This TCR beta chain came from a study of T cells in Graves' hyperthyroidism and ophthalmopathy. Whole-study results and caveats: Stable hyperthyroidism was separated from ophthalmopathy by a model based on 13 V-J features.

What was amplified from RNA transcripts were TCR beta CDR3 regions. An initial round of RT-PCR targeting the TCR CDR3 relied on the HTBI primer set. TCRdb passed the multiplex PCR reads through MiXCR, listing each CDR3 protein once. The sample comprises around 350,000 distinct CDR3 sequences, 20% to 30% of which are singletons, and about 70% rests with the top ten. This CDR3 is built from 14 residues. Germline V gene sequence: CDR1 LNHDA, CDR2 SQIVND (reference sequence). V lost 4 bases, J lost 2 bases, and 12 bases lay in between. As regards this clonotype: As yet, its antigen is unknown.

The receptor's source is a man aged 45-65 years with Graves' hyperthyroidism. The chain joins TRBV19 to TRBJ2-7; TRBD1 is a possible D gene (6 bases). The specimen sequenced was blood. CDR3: CASSKGTFTYEQYF. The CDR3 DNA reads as TGTGCCAGTAGTAAGGGGACATTTACCTACGAGCAGTACTTC.